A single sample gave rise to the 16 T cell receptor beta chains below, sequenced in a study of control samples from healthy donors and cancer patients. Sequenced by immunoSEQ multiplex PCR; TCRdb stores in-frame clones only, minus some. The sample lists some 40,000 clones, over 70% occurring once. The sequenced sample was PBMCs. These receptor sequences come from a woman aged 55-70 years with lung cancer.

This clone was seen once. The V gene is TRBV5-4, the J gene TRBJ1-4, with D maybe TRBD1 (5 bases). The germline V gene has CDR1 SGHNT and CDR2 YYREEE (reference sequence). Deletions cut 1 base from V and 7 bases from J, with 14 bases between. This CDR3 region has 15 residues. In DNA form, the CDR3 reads TGTGCCAGCAGCTTGAATGGGGGGAGGACTGAAAAACTGTTTTTT. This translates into CASSLNGGRTEKLFF.

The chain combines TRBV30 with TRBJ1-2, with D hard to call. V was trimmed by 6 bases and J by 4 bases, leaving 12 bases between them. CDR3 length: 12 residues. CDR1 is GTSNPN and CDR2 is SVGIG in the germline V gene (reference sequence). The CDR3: CACTQELYGYTF. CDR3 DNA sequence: TGTGCCTGTACCCAGGAACTCTATGGCTACACCTTC.

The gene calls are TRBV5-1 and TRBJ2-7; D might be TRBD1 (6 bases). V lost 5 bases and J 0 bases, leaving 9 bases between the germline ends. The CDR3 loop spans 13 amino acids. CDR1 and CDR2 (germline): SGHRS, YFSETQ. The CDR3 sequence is CASRDSNSYEQYF. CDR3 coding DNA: TGCGCCAGCAGGGACAGCAACTCCTACGAGCAGTACTTC.

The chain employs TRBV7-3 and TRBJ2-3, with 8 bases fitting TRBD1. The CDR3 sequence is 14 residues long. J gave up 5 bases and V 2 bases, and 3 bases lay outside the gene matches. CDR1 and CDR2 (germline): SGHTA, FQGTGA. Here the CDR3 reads CASSLGQGRDTQYF. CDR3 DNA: TGTGCCAGCAGCTTAGGACAGGGCAGAGATACGCAGTATTTT.

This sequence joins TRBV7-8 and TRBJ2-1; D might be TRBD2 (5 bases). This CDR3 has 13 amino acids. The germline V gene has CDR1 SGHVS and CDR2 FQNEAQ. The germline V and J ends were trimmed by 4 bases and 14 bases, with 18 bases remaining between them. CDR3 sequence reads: CASSSYSSPGEFF. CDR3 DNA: TGTGCCAGCAGCTCATACTCCAGTCCCGGGGAGTTCTTC.

CDR3 bases: TGTGCCAGCAGTTTATCGTGGTCAACTAATGAAAAACTGTTTTTT. Translation: CASSLSWSTNEKLFF. The J gene is TRBJ1-4, the V gene TRBV27; D not certain. Trimming stripped 0 bases from V and 0 bases from J, with 5 bases between. The CDR3 has 15 residues. Germline CDR1 is MNHEY and CDR2 is SMNVEV (reference sequence).

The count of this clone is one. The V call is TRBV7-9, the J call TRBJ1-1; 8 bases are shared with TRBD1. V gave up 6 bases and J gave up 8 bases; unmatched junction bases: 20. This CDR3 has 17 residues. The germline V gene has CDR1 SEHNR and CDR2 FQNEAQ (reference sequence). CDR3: CASRLDSPRPGGTEAFF. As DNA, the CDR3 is TGTGCCAGCAGGCTAGATTCCCCTAGACCAGGGGGCACCGAAGCTTTCTTT.

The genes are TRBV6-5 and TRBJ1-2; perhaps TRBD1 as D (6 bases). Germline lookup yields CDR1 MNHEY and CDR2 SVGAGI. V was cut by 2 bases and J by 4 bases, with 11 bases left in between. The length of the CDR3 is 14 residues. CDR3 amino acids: CASSYRGIGYGYTF. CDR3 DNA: TGTGCCAGCAGTTACAGGGGGATAGGCTATGGCTACACCTTC.

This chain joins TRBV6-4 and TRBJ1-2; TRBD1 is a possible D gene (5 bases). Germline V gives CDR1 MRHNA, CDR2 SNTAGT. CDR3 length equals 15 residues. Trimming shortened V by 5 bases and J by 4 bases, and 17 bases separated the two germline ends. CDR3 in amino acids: CASSPDRDVSYGYTF. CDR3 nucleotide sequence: TGTGCCAGCAGTCCCGACCGGGACGTCTCCTATGGCTACACCTTC.

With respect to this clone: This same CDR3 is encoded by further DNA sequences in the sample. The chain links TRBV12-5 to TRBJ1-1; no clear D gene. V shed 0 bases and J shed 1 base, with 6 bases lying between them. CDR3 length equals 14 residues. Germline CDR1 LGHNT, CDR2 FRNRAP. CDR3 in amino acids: CASGLVGRNTEAFF. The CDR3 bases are TGTGCTAGTGGTTTGGTCGGACGGAACACTGAAGCTTTCTTT. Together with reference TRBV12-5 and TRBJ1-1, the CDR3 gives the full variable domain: DARVTQTPRHKVTEMGQEVTMRCQPILGHNTVFWYRQTMMQGLELLAYFRNRAPLDDSGMPKDRFSAEMPDATLATLKIQPSEPRDSAVYFCASGLVGRNTEAFFGQGTRLTVV.

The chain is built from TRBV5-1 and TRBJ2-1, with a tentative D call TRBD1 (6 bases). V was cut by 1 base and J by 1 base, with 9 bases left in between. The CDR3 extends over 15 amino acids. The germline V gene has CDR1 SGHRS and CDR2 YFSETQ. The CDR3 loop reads CASSLQGQSYNEQFF. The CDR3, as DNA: TGCGCCAGCAGCTTGCAGGGGCAATCCTACAATGAGCAGTTCTTC.

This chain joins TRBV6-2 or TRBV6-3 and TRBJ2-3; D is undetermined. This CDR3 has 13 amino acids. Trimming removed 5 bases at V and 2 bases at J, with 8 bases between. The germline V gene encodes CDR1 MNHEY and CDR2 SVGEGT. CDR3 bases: TGTGCCAGCAGTGACCCTGACACAGATACGCAGTATTTT. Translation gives CASSDPDTDTQYF.

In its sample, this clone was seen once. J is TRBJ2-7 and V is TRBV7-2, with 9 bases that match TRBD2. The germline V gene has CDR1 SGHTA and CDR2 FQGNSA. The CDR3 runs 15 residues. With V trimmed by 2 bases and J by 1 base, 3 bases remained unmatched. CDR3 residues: CASSLIAGASYEQYF. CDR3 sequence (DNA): TGTGCCAGCAGCTTAATAGCGGGAGCATCCTACGAGCAGTACTTC.

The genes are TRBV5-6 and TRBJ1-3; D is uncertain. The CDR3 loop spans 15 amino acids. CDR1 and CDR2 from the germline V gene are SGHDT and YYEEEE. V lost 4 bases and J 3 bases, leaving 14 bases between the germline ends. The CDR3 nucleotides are TGTGCCAGCAGCCCCGGTGTAGGCAATGGAAACACCATATATTTT. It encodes CASSPGVGNGNTIYF.

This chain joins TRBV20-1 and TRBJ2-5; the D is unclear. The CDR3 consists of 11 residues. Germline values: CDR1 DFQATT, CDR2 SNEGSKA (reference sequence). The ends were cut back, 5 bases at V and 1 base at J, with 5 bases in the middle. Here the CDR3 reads CSAPAQETQYF. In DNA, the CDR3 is TGCAGTGCTCCCGCCCAAGAGACCCAGTACTTC.

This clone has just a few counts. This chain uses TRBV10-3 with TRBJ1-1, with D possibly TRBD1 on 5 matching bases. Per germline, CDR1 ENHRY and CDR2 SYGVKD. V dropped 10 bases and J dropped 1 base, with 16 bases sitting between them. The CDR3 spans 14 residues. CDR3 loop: CATYDSSRNTEAFF. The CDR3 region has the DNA TGTGCCACCTACGACAGCTCGCGGAACACTGAAGCTTTCTTT.